This TCR beta chain comes out of a study of human T cells and chemical hapten exposure. Broader study findings: Donors' alopecia may make their immune response differ from healthy people's. TCRs exceeding 1 in 1000 frequency stayed unchanged with DPC sensitization. PT1 expanded TCR numbers tracked positively with patch test score.

As to time point: patch test 3, about 24 weeks after DPC sensitization. This sample's treatment: therapeutic diphenylcyclopropenone sensitization with weekly scalp DPC. The template was total RNA from unfractionated whole blood. This clonotype has a count of ten or more. What it binds is not known. TCRdb itself ran the RACE reads through MiXCR, one entry per CDR3 protein. The sample lists 50,000 or so distinct CDR3 sequences; more than 9.5% were seen once. The sequence derives from a woman aged 40-49 years with alopecia areata. Some clones in this sample may be carry-over from other donors' samples. The material sequenced was whole blood, taken in connection with sensitization to the hapten diphenylcyclopropenone (DPC).

CDR3: CSAKRGAETQYF. CDR3 in DNA: TGCAGCGCCAAAAGGGGGGCCGAGACCCAGTACTTC. The gene calls are TRBV29-1 and TRBJ2-5; D is tentatively TRBD1 or TRBD2 (6 bases each). Deletions cut 7 bases from V and 5 bases from J, with 14 bases between. The CDR3 consists of 12 residues. Germline CDR1 and CDR2: SQVTM and ANQGSEA.